This T cell receptor beta chain was retrieved from a study of radiotherapy plus CTLA-4 blockade in lung cancer. Study information: Overall, around 20% of patients showed an objective response, while 31% attained disease control.

Clones were read by immunoSEQ multiplex PCR, and TCRdb kept only the in-frame ones, dropping some. Among 75,000 to 100,000 clones listed, about 70% were seen once. The CDR3 covers 14 residues. With 5 bases clipped from V and 5 bases from J, the junction kept 9 bases outside the gene matches. In germline, CDR1 is SEHNR, CDR2 FQNEAQ (reference sequence). This clone was seen a few times. The V and J genes are TRBV7-9 and TRBJ2-7, with TRBD2 identical over 7 bases. The origin of this receptor is a human donor with non-small cell lung cancer who had a partial response to radiotherapy plus ipilimumab. Some clones in this sample may be carry-over from other donors' samples. The sample in question was peripheral blood, obtained from a patient treated with radiotherapy plus ipilimumab. The CDR3 DNA is TGTGCCAGCAGCCAAAGGGGAGGGGACCACGAGCAGTACTTC. It is translated as CASSQRGGDHEQYF. Complete variable domain (other parts from reference TRBV7-9 and TRBJ2-7): DTGVSQNPRHKITKRGQNVTFRCDPISEHNRLYWYRQTLGQGPEFLTYFQNEAQLEKSRLLSDRFSAERPKGSFSTLEIQRTEQGDSAMYLCASSQRGGDHEQYFGPGTRLTVT.